This T cell receptor beta chain came from a study of blood T cell repertoires in COVID-19. CDR1 and CDR2 (germline): SGDLS, YYNGEE. Trimming pared 0 bases from V and 1 base from J, leaving 10 bases between. The CDR3 totals 15 residues. Sequenced by immunoSEQ multiplex PCR; TCRdb stores in-frame clones only, minus some. The table lists 200,000 to 250,000 clones, roughly 80% of them singletons. This clone has only one observation. The chain carries TRBV9 and TRBJ1-1, with D possibly TRBD1 on 6 matching bases. The sequenced sample consisted of PBMCs or T cells enriched from blood (not recorded which). The sequence was obtained from a man aged 55-75 years who had recovered from COVID-19. CDR3 in DNA: TGTGCCAGCAGCGTAGGGGACACACAGAACACTGAAGCTTTCTTT. This translates into CASSVGDTQNTEAFF.